This T cell receptor (beta chain) was captured by sequencing in a study of T cell repertoires in cytomegalovirus infection. Looking at the study overall: TCR beta signatures that were public indicated CMV infection and matching HLA type.

TCRdb ran MiXCR on the reads and lists one entry per CDR3 protein. Here the sample spans around 100,000 distinct CDR3 sequences, approximately 15% being singletons. Study-wide results and limits: Across the ex vivo response, the dominant clonotypes were HLA-C-restricted CMV-specific TCR beta clonotypes.

This clonotype was recorded a few times. Its antigen is unknown. CDR3 length equals 14 residues. Germline CDR1 and CDR2: MNHNY and SVGAGI (reference sequence). The V end lost 2 bases, the J end lost 6 bases, and 13 bases lay between the germline ends. This sequence was found in a human donor in good health (CMV status not recorded). Some clones in this sample may be carry-over from other donors' samples. The V call is TRBV6-6, the J call TRBJ1-1; D may be TRBD1 (5 bases). Sequencing was performed on PBMCs. CDR3 region: CASSYNLRTPEAFF. CDR3 nucleotides: TGTGCCAGCAGTTACAATTTGCGGACACCTGAAGCTTTCTTT.